By share of the sample, the clone carrying this T cell receptor beta chain is medium-sized (0.01 to 0.1%). The target antigen is unknown. V lost 5 bases to trimming and J lost 2 bases, with 9 bases between them. This CDR3 has 13 residues. This sample was taken from a study of spatial heterogeneity in lung cancer. In the study overall: A consistent excess of beta-chain over alpha-chain sequences was detected.

TCRdb re-called the 5' RACE reads with MiXCR, one entry per CDR3 protein. The repertoire includes around 5,000 distinct CDR3 sequences, under 20% of them detected once, and about a tenth sits in the top ten. General observations from the study: The number of expanded tumor alpha and beta chains correlated with mutation number.

Time point described: sample taken at primary tumor resection. The chain links TRBV12-3 or TRBV12-4 to TRBJ1-1, with D perhaps matching TRBD1 (5 bases). The specimen was lung tumor tissue, collected at surgery. This receptor was taken from a male donor with early-stage non-small cell lung cancer. CDR3 DNA: TGTGCCAGCAGTCCAAGGGGAAACACTGAAGCTTTCTTT. Translating gives CASSPRGNTEAFF.